Given below is one T cell receptor (beta chain) in context. The antigen is not known. A much larger clone differs by one base, so this may be a read error. TCRdb reprocessed the RT-PCR reads via MiXCR and lists one record per CDR3 protein. The top ten hold 13% of the sample, which has 500,000 to 650,000 distinct CDR3 sequences, 7.6% seen once. This sample was taken from a study of response to subunit inactivated influenza vaccine. The study, taken as a whole, reports: With each seasonal influenza vaccination, the authors suggested, few new T cells are recruited.

The V and J ends lost 4 bases and 7 bases respectively, with 16 bases between them. The CDR3 spans 14 residues. The V gene's germline CDR1 is MDHEN and CDR2 SYDVKM. This clonotype was sampled from a man between 50 and 75 years old who received an inactivated influenza vaccine. The chain uses TRBV28 and TRBJ2-5, with a possible D match to TRBD2 (5 bases). Material: PBMCs from blood, obtained around 2 years after vaccination. This chain's CDR3 is CASSSGRDLRTQYF. The CDR3 coding sequence is TGTGCCAGCAGTTCCGGACGGGATCTCCGGACCCAGTACTTC.